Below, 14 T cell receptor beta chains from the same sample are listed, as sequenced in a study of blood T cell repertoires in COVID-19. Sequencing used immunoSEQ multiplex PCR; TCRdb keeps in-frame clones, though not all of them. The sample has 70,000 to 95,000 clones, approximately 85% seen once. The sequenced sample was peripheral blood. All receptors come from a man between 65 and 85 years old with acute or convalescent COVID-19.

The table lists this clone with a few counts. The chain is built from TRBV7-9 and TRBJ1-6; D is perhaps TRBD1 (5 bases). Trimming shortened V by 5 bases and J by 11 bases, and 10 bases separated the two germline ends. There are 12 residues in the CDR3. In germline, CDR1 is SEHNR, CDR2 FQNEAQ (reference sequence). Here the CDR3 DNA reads TGTGCCAGCAGCCCGGGGGTCGCACCCCTCCACTTT. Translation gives CASSPGVAPLHF.

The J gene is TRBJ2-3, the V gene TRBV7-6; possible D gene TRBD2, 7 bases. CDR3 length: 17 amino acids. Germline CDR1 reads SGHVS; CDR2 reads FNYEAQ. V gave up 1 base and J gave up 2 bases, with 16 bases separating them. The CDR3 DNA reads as TGTGCCAGCAGCTTAGAAGGGGGGGGGCGGTACACAGATACGCAGTATTTT. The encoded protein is CASSLEGGGRYTDTQYF. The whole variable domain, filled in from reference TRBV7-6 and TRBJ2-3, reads GAGVSQSPRYKVTKRGQDVALRCDPISGHVSLYWYRQALGQGPEFLTYFNYEAQQDKSGLPNDRFSAERPEGSISTLTIQRTEQRDSAMYRCASSLEGGGRYTDTQYFGPGTRLTVL.

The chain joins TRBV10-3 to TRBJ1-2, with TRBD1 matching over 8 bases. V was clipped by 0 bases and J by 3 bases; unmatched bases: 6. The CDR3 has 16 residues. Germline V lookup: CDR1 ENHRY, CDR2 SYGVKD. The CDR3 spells CAISESGQALYYGYTF. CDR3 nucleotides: TGTGCCATCAGTGAGTCGGGACAGGCTCTCTACTATGGCTACACCTTC.

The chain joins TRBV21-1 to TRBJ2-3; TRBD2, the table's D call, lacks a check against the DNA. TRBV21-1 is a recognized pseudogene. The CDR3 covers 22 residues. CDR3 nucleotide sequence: TGTGCCAGCAGCAAAGGAAGGGTTCTAGCGAGAGTCTTAACACCGAGCACAGATACGCAGTATTTT. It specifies CASSKGRVLARVLTPSTDTQYF.

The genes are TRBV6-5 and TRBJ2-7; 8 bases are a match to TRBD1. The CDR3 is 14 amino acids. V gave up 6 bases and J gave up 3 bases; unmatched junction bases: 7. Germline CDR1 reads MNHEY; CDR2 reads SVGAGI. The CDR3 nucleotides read TGTGCCAGCAGACGGGACAGGCCCGACTACGAGCAGTACTTC. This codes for CASRRDRPDYEQYF.

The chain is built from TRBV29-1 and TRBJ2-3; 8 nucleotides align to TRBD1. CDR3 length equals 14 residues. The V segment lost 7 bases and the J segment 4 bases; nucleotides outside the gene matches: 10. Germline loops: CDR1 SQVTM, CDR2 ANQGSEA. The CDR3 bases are TGCAGCGGGGATCAGGGGGCGTGCGCAGATACGCAGTATTTT. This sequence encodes CSGDQGACADTQYF.

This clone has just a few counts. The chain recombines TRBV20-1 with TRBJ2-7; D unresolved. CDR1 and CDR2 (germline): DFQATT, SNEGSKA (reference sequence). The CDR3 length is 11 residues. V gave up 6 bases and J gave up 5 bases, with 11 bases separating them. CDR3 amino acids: CSAASGHEQYF. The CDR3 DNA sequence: TGCAGTGCCGCCTCAGGTCACGAGCAGTACTTC.

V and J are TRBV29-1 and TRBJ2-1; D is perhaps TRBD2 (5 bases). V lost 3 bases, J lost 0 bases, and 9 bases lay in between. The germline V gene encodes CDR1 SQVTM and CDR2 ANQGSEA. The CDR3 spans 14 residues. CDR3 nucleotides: TGCAGCGTTGAGGTAGGGAGCTCCTACAATGAGCAGTTCTTC. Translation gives CSVEVGSSYNEQFF.

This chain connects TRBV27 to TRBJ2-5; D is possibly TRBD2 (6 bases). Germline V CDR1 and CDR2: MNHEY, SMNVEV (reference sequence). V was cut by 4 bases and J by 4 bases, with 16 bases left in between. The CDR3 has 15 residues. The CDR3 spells CASSSRDRGAETQYF. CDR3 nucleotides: TGTGCCAGCAGTTCCCGAGATCGCGGGGCAGAGACCCAGTACTTC.

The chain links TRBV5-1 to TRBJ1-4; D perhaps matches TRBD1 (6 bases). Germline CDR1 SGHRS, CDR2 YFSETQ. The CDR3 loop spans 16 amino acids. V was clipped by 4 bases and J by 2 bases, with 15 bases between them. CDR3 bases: TGCGCCAGCAGCCCCAGGGGAAGTTCCACTAATGAAAAACTGTTTTTT. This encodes CASSPRGSSTNEKLFF.

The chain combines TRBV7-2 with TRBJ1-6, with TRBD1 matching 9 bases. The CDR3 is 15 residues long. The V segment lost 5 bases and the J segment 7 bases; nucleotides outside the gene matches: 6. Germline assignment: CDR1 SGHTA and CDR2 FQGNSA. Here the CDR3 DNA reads TGTGCCAGCAGCCCGGGGACAGGGACGAATTCACCCCTCCACTTT. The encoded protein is CASSPGTGTNSPLHF.

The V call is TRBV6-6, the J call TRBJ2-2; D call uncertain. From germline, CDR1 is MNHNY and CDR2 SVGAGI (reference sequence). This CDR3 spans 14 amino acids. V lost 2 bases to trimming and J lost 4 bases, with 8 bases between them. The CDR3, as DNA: TGTGCCAGCAGTTACGCGGTATCCACCGGGGAGCTGTTTTTT. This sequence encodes CASSYAVSTGELFF.

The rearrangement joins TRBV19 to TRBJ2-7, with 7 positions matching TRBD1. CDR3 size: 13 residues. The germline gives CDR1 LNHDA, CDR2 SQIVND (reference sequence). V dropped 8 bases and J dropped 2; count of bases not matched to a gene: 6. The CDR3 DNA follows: TGTGCCAGTTCAGACAGGGCCCCCTACGAGCAGTACTTC. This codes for CASSDRAPYEQYF.

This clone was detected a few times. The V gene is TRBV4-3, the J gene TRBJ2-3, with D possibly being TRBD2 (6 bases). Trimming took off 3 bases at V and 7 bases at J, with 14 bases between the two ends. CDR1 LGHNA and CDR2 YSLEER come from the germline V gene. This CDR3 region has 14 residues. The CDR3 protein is CASSHGGERNTQYF. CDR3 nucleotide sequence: TGCGCCAGCAGCCACGGGGGAGAACGGAATACGCAGTATTTT.